The 14 T cell receptor beta chains below come from one sample, sequenced in a study of neoadjuvant nivolumab and ipilimumab in lung cancer. Assay used: immunoSEQ multiplex PCR; TCRdb lists only in-frame clones, some missing. The sample records 25,000 to 30,000 clones, 82% being singletons. The sample here was tumor tissue, taken after neoadjuvant nivolumab, alone or with ipilimumab, at or shortly before surgery. These TCRs come from an adult with non-small cell lung cancer.

In its sample, this clone was seen a few times. This chain links TRBV30 with TRBJ2-2; TRBD1 matches 7 bases. The CDR3 extends over 16 amino acids. Germline assignment: CDR1 GTSNPN and CDR2 SVGIG (reference sequence). V was clipped by 3 bases and J by 2 bases; unmatched bases: 9. The CDR3 DNA is TGTGCCTGGAGAACGTACAGGGGACCAAACACCGGGGAGCTGTTTTTT. Amino acids: CAWRTYRGPNTGELFF.

The chain links TRBV6-1 to TRBJ2-7, with 10 bases that match TRBD1. The trim removed 3 bases at V and 5 bases at J, leaving 4 bases unmatched. The V gene's germline CDR1 is MNHNS and CDR2 SASEGT. CDR3 length: 14 residues. CDR3 bases: TGTGCCAGCAGTGAGCCCGGGACAGGGGACGAGCAGTACTTC. Its protein product is CASSEPGTGDEQYF.

This clone was found once. This sequence joins TRBV29-1 and TRBJ1-2; TRBD1 agrees at 9 bases. Germline V gene sequence: CDR1 SQVTM, CDR2 ANQGSEA. J was trimmed by 8 bases and V by 7 bases; bases with no gene match: 8. This CDR3 has 12 amino acids. DNA of the CDR3: TGCAGCGGTGCCGGGACAGGGATCGGCTACACCTTC. It yields the protein CSGAGTGIGYTF.

Details on this clone: A read error may account for a junction end that differs from germline. This chain connects TRBV18 to TRBJ2-7, with 7 bases lining up with TRBD1. The CDR3 is 12 amino acids. The germline V gene has CDR1 KGHSH and CDR2 LQKENI. CDR3 sequence reads: CASSPQGNEQYF. The CDR3 coding sequence is TGTGCCAGCTCCCCACAGGGGAACGAGCAGTACTTC.

V gene TRBV9 combines with J gene TRBJ1-1, with 10 positions matching TRBD1. The V and J ends lost 3 bases and 7 bases, in that order; junction bases with no gene match: 6. Germline CDR1 SGDLS, CDR2 YYNGEE. This CDR3 spans 14 amino acids. The CDR3 protein is CASSDPGDRGEAFF. The CDR3 region has the DNA TGTGCCAGCAGCGACCCCGGGGACAGGGGTGAAGCTTTCTTT.

This chain uses TRBV5-1 with TRBJ1-2; possibly TRBD1 for D (6 bases). Germline CDR1 and CDR2: SGHRS and YFSETQ. This CDR3 spans 15 amino acids. V dropped 2 bases and J dropped 5 bases, with 16 bases sitting between them. In nucleotides, the CDR3 is TGCGCCAGCAGCTTTGGCGGGGGCCACGGGTATGGCTACACCTTC. Residues: CASSFGGGHGYGYTF.

The V and J genes are TRBV11-2 and TRBJ1-3, with a weak D call TRBD1 (6 bases). The V gene's germline CDR1 is SGHAT and CDR2 FQNNGV. Trimming took 0 bases from V and 2 from J, leaving 11 bases between them. This CDR3 contains 16 residues. The CDR3: CASSLDITGTGNTIYF. The DNA of the CDR3 is TGTGCCAGCAGCTTAGATATTACAGGGACTGGAAACACCATATATTTT.

This CDR3 is CAWNKDRTDTQYF. In nucleotides, the CDR3 is TGTGCCTGGAACAAGGATAGGACAGATACGCAGTATTTT. This chain connects TRBV30 to TRBJ2-3; D is ambiguous. CDR1 and CDR2 from the germline V gene are GTSNPN and SVGIG (reference sequence). This CDR3 has 13 amino acids. Trimming removed 4 bases at V and 3 bases at J, with 11 bases between. Supplemented by reference TRBV30 and TRBJ2-3, the full variable domain reads SQTIHQWPATLVQPVGSPLSLECTVEGTSNPNLYWYRQAAGRGLQLLFYSVGIGQISSEVPQNLSASRPQDRQFILSSKKLLLSDSGFYLCAWNKDRTDTQYFGPGTRLTVL.

The genes are TRBV5-1 and TRBJ2-5; 12 bases are a match to TRBD2. V was pared by 4 bases and J by 5 bases, with 9 bases of the junction left unmatched. The germline gives CDR1 SGHRS, CDR2 YFSETQ. CDR3 length equals 16 residues. CDR3: CASSPWTSGEGETQYF. In DNA, the CDR3 is TGCGCCAGCAGCCCGTGGACTAGCGGGGAAGGGGAGACCCAGTACTTC.

The chain joins TRBV6-5 to TRBJ2-3; the D is unclear. V was pared by 5 bases and J by 4 bases, with 7 bases between. Germline CDR1 and CDR2: MNHEY and SVGAGI. The CDR3 totals 12 residues. The CDR3 here is CASSKLADTQYF. The CDR3, as DNA: TGTGCCAGCAGTAAGCTGGCAGATACGCAGTATTTT.

This chain uses TRBV5-1 with TRBJ2-1, with 9 bases identical to TRBD2. This CDR3 contains 15 residues. Losses at the gene ends were 4 bases for V and 5 bases for J; bases not matched to a gene: 7. CDR1 is SGHRS, CDR2 YFSETQ, per germline. For the CDR3, the DNA is TGCGCCAGCAGCCCCCTAGCGGGACAGAACAATGAGCAGTTCTTC. It is translated as CASSPLAGQNNEQFF.

V and J are TRBV19 and TRBJ2-5, with D possibly being TRBD1 or TRBD2 (5 bases each). V was cut by 10 bases and J by 5 bases, with 17 bases left in between. From germline, CDR1 is LNHDA and CDR2 SQIVND (reference sequence). CDR3 size: 13 residues. Written as DNA, the CDR3 is TGTGCCACCTCAGAGGGACCGGCGGAGACCCAGTACTTC. Its protein is CATSEGPAETQYF.

This sequence joins TRBV6-5 and TRBJ1-5; 7 bases line up with TRBD1. Trimming cost V 5 bases and J 6 bases; bases outside gene matches: 4. CDR1 is MNHEY and CDR2 is SVGAGI in the germline V gene. The CDR3 loop spans 13 amino acids. This chain's CDR3 is CASSSRGIQPQHF. The CDR3 coding sequence is TGTGCCAGCAGTAGCAGGGGGATTCAGCCCCAGCATTTT.

The chain employs TRBV6-5 and TRBJ1-1; no clear D. V gave up 6 bases and J gave up 10 bases, with 12 bases separating them. The CDR3 extends over 11 amino acids. CDR1 is MNHEY, CDR2 SVGAGI, per germline. Here the CDR3 DNA reads TGTGCCAGCAGCTTTGGGCCCATAGCTTTCTTT. This sequence encodes CASSFGPIAFF.